These 8 T cell receptor beta chains were all obtained from the same sample, sequenced in a study of shared clonotypes between healthy human individuals. The protocol was immunoSEQ multiplex PCR, while the TCRdb copy is restricted to in-frame clones and leaves out a portion. Among millions of clones listed, about 95% were seen once. The specimen was naive CD4+ T cells sorted from blood. Subset here: CD45RA+ positively selected. These receptors came from a man aged 18 to 30 in good health.

The CDR3: CASREGTLGEKLFF. CDR3 bases: TGTGCCAGCAGGGAGGGGACCCTTGGTGAAAAACTGTTTTTT. This chain links TRBV5-6 with TRBJ1-4; perhaps TRBD1 as D (5 bases). CDR1 and CDR2 from the germline V gene are SGHDT and YYEEEE. V lost 5 bases to trimming and J lost 7 bases, with 15 bases between them. The CDR3 extends over 14 amino acids.

Written as DNA, the CDR3 is TGCGCCAGCAGCCTAAATGGTTACAATGAGCAGTTCTTC. Protein product: CASSLNGYNEQFF. This rearrangement joins TRBV4-3 to TRBJ2-1; D not resolved. The V gene's germline CDR1 is LGHNA and CDR2 YSLEER. V was shortened by 4 bases and J by 4 bases, with 8 bases between the two germline ends. The CDR3 totals 13 residues.

CDR3 in amino acids: CASSLLRSGQYTEAFF. Here the CDR3 DNA reads TGTGCCAGCAGCTTACTCCGATCGGGACAGTACACTGAAGCTTTCTTT. The gene calls are TRBV11-2 and TRBJ1-1; TRBD1 matches 7 bases. Germline values: CDR1 SGHAT, CDR2 FQNNGV. The junction had 9 bases not matched to a gene; V was cut back by 2 bases and J by 3 bases. The CDR3 extends over 16 amino acids.

V is TRBV7-2 and J is TRBJ2-7; 8 nucleotides agree with TRBD1. CDR3 length: 15 residues. The V gene end was trimmed by 5 bases and the J gene end by 2 bases; junction bases not matched to a gene: 8. Germline CDR1 SGHTA, CDR2 FQGNSA. CDR3 protein: CASSPGQGWTYEQYF. In nucleotides, the CDR3 is TGTGCCAGCAGCCCAGGACAGGGTTGGACCTACGAGCAGTACTTC.

This chain's CDR3 is CASGYRSYNEQFF. The CDR3 bases are TGTGCCAGCGGATACCGCTCCTACAATGAGCAGTTCTTC. The chain recombines TRBV27 with TRBJ2-1; D is unresolved. The germline V and J ends were trimmed by 8 bases and 0 bases, with 8 bases remaining between them. The CDR3 loop spans 13 amino acids. The germline gives CDR1 MNHEY, CDR2 SMNVEV (reference sequence).

The chain combines TRBV5-1 with TRBJ1-4; D not certain. The CDR3 spans 14 residues. With 1 base removed from V and 2 bases from J, the gap between germline ends came to 6 bases. Germline assignment: CDR1 SGHRS and CDR2 YFSETQ. The DNA for the CDR3 is TGCGCCAGCAGCTTGTGGCCTACTAATGAAAAACTGTTTTTT. Translated, it gives CASSLWPTNEKLFF.

The chain joins TRBV19 to TRBJ2-7; D is ambiguous. This CDR3 region has 12 residues. Germline-derived CDR1 and CDR2 are LNHDA and SQIVND (reference sequence). Between the trimmed V and J ends, which lost 5 bases and 4 bases, there was a span of 9 bases. The CDR3 DNA sequence: TGTGCCAGTAGTCCTGGAATTTACGAGCAGTACTTC. The encoded protein is CASSPGIYEQYF.

The rearrangement uses TRBV28 and TRBJ1-2, with 10 bases matching TRBD1. V lost 9 bases and J lost 2; bases outside the gene matches: 6. Germline CDR1 and CDR2: MDHEN and SYDVKM. CDR3 length: 14 residues. CDR3 amino acids: CASTTGGQNYGYTF. Written as DNA, the CDR3 is TGTGCCAGTACGACAGGGGGCCAAAACTATGGCTACACCTTC.